Below, 2 T cell receptor beta chains from the same sample are listed, as sequenced in a study of beta chain features in type 1 diabetes. The authors reverse transcribed all of the isolated RNA, so sequencing captured expressed TCRB transcripts. Sequencing was performed with immunoSEQ multiplex PCR; in TCRdb, only in-frame clones are kept and a portion is missing. There are under 550,000 clones in the sample; 9.5% to 12% occur only once, and 0.045% to 0.05% lies in the top ten. The sequenced material came from naive CD4+ T cells from blood. These receptors came from a woman aged 18-35 years in good health.

The chain has TRBV9 and TRBJ1-1, with D unresolved. Germline values: CDR1 SGDLS, CDR2 YYNGEE. This CDR3 contains 13 residues. Trimming shortened V by 0 bases and J by 3 bases, and 6 bases separated the two germline ends. The chain's CDR3 is CASSVERDTEAFF. The CDR3 DNA follows: TGTGCCAGCAGCGTAGAAAGGGACACTGAAGCTTTCTTT.

J is TRBJ1-5 and V is TRBV7-2, with D maybe TRBD1 (6 bases). Per the germline V gene, CDR1 is SGHTA and CDR2 is FQGNSA. Trimming shortened V by 6 bases and J by 2 bases, and 14 bases separated the two germline ends. This CDR3 has 15 amino acids. As DNA, the CDR3 is TGTGCCAGCAGGTTGACAGGAAGTGGCAATCAGCCCCAGCATTTT. This encodes CASRLTGSGNQPQHF.